One T cell receptor (beta chain) is described in this entry. There are a few counts of this clonotype. Which antigen it targets is not known. No base qualities exist here, and no much larger clone lies one base off it. This record belongs to a study of blood T cells in healthy people across ages (dated by TCRdb to about 2015). Study-level background: In model experiments, roughly one uniquely barcoded TCR beta cDNA molecule per two T cells was captured by template switching. Using deep sequencing normalized with unique cDNA molecular identifiers, the study measured how TCR beta repertoire diversity changes with age. The donors were divided into four age groups: young (average 16 years), middle-aged (around 41), aged (about 56) and long-lived (about 84). To avoid experimental bias, donors of different ages were spread randomly across the sequencing lanes. Using the same blood draw, the study looked at two additional independent replicas of 1 million unique cDNA reads for two donors, one aged 18 to 30 and the other aged 80 or older.

The study at large found these results: As age increased, observed TCR beta diversity per million T cells dropped in a roughly linear way, and a significant reduction was already evident by age around 41. Compared with the aged group, the long-lived group had more naive CD4+ T cells, fewer expanded clones and increased TCR diversity, suggesting age selection. Estimates of total diversity based on one million sequenced T cells were considered lower bounds and underestimates. Because profiling used bulk unsorted PBMCs, naive and antigen-experienced compartments could not be compared conclusively. Donor CMV infection status was unknown, potentially confounding age-related changes in expanded clonotypes. A strong correlation was found between observed TCR beta diversity and the percentage of naive T cells measured by flow cytometry.

CDR1 SQVTM and CDR2 ANQGSEA are derived from the germline V gene. Here V drops 8 bases and J drops 3 bases, and the junction holds 18 bases not matched to any gene. From cysteine to phenylalanine, the CDR3 is 17 amino acids long. Only CDR3 DNA is held: 51 bases, read in frame from base 1. The library was made by 5' RACE. The run used an Illumina HiSeq 2500. A second PCR of about 6 to 12 cycles was run with a J-beta primer mix and a sample-barcoded 5' primer. A unique molecular identifier was introduced onto each TCR beta cDNA molecule by a template-switch 5' adaptor carrying 12 random nucleotides. At least 2.5 million CDR3-containing paired-end reads were obtained from each sample. All of the RNA was converted into first-strand cDNA using the Mint cDNA synthesis kit, with a TRBC-specific oligonucleotide serving as the primer. After uracil-DNA glycosylase treatment, a first 18-cycle PCR used universal primers M1SS and BC2_uni_R on all cDNA. Under the source paper's analysis protocol: For normalization, 1 million high-quality reads were randomly selected from each sample, with every read carrying a distinct molecular identifier. Reads with shared molecular identifiers were discarded instead of being binned into consensus sequences. MiTCR, run with a Q25 quality threshold and the strictest error-elimination algorithm, handled CDR3 identification, clonotype clustering and error correction. Lower-bound total TCR beta diversity was estimated with a nonparametric unseen species model using Euler transformation. TCRdb itself trimmed the public reads at Q25 with fastp, ran MiXCR and retained productive beta chains. Entries are consolidated by CDR3 protein sequence, retaining the most common genes and DNA. The V and J calls and clone size are TCRdb's, not the authors'. The sample table holds 450,000 to 700,000 distinct CDR3 sequences, of which 25% to 30% were seen once. Of the sample, less than 20% is held by the ten largest clones.

Systemically healthy Caucasian individuals from Russia, approximately 39 in total and aged about 6 to 95 years, were included as donors. Each donor gave about 11 milliliters of peripheral blood, drawn into EDTA-treated Vacutainer tubes. PBMCs were isolated by Ficoll-Paque density-gradient centrifugation, with at least 7 million obtained per sample. Trizol reagent was used to extract total RNA from the PBMCs, yielding at least 5.5 micrograms per sample. For every donor, an aliquot of PBMCs went through flow cytometry to measure the percentages of naive CD45RAhigh/CD27high T cells. The chain is assembled from TRBV29-1 and TRBJ2-1, with 8 bases matching TRBD2. Input material: blood. The receptor comes from a woman aged 70 to 79 in good health. CDR3 protein: CSLRGAAGEGLYNEQFF. The DNA reads as follows: TGCAGCCTCCGAGGGGCAGCGGGAGAGGGGCTCTACAATGAGCAGTTCTTC.